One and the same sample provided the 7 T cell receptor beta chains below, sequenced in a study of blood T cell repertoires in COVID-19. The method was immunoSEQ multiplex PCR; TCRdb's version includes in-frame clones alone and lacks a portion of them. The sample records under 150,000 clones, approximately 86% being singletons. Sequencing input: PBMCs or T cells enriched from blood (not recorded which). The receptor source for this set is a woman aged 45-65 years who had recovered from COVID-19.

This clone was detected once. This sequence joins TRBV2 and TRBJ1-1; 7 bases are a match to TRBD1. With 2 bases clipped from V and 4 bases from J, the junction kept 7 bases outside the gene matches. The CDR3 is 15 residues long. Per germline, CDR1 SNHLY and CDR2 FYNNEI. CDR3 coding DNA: TGTGCCAGCAGTGAATCTGGCAGGGGGAGCACTGAAGCTTTCTTT. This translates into CASSESGRGSTEAFF.

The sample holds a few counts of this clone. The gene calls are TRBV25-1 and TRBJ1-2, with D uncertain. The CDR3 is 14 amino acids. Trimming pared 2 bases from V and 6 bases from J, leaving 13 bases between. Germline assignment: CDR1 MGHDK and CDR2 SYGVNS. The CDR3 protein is CASSEEGRLHGYTF. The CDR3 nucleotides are TGTGCCAGCAGTGAAGAGGGCAGGCTCCATGGCTACACCTTC.

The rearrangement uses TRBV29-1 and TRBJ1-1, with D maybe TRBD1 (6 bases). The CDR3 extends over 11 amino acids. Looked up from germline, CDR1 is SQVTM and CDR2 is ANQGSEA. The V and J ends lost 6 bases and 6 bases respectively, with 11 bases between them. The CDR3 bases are TGCAGCGTAACCAGGGGATCTGAAGCTTTCTTT. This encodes CSVTRGSEAFF.

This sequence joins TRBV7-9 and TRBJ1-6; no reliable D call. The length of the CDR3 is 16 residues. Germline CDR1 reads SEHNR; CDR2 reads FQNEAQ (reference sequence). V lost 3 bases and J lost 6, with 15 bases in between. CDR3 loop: CASSFGGPLVNSPLHF. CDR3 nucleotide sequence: TGTGCCAGCAGCTTCGGTGGGCCTTTGGTTAATTCACCCCTCCACTTT.

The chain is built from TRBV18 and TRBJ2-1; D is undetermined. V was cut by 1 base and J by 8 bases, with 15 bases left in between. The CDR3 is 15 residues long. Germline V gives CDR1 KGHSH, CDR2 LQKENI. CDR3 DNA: TGTGCCAGCTCACCACGGCAGATCACGAGCGATGAGCAGTTCTTC. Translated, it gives CASSPRQITSDEQFF.

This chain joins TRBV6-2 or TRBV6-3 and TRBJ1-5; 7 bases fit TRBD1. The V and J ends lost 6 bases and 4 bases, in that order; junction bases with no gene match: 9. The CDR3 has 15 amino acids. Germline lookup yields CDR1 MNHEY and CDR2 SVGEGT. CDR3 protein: CASSDRAKYNQPQHF. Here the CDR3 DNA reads TGTGCCAGCAGCGACAGGGCGAAGTATAATCAGCCCCAGCATTTT.

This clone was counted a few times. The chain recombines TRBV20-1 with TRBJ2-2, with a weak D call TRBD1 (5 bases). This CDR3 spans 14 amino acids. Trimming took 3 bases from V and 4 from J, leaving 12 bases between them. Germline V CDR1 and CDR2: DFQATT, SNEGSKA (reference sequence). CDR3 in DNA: TGCAGTGCTAGTCGTCAGGGTCTCACCGGGGAGCTGTTTTTT. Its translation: CSASRQGLTGELFF.